This T cell receptor (beta chain) originates from a study of early T cells in non-severe SARS-CoV-2 infection (dated by TCRdb to the early 2020s). In terms of the full investigation: Because TCR sequencing relied on bulk RNA taken from unsorted whole blood, pairing of alpha and beta chains was not possible.

The library was generated by 5' RACE. TCRdb lists the instrument as NextSeq 500. In the TCR library protocol, unique molecular identifiers were attached to individual cDNA molecules to correct for PCR bias and sequencing error. Sequencing covered both TCR alpha and beta chains, and within each sample the abundances of alpha and beta sequences were tightly co-correlated. As for the authors' bioinformatics: Decombinator V4 was used to annotate TCR sequences for V gene, J gene and CDR3. TCRs were defined as expanded if a significant change between any two time points was detected under a Poisson model with p below 0.0001. TCR abundances were normalised to the total number of TCRs sequenced per sample and expressed as counts per million. MAIT TCRs were defined by TRAV1-2 paired with TRAJ12, TRAJ20 or TRAJ33, and iNKT TCRs by TRAV10 paired with TRAJ18. VDJdb, accessed on 1 November 2021, was searched for TCRs annotated for CMV, EBV and SARS-CoV-2, and TCRs annotated for more than one antigen were excluded. TCRdb's own reprocessing of the public reads used fastp at Q25 and MiXCR and kept productive beta chains. CDR3 protein duplicates are merged, each entry listing the most common genes and DNA. The V and J calls and clone size come from TCRdb's table, not from the authors' own analysis. For this sample the table gives around 56,000 distinct CDR3 sequences, of which about 7.7% were detected only once. More than 9% of the sample comes from the top ten.

Cut back by 5 bases and 3 bases, the V and J ends lie 10 bases apart. The cysteine opens and the phenylalanine closes a CDR3 of 12 amino acids. Here the CDR3 DNA is all that survives: 36 bases in frame from base 1. The CDR1 and CDR2 encoded by the germline V gene (reference sequence) are DFQATT and SNEGSKA. A case-control design nested within a healthcare worker cohort in London, UK, was used, with weekly nasopharyngeal swab PCR tests and blood sampling performed. Healthcare workers were recruited between 23 and 31 March 2020, during the week of the UK lockdown, and were followed weekly for up to roughly 15 weeks. As regards this clonotype: Its cognate antigen has yet to be identified. This may be a read error, as it is one base from a much larger clone.

Study-wide findings and limitations: VDJdb matching was skewed toward anti-spike CD8 responses and likely underestimated virus-specific expansions by missing private and CD4 specificities.

The chain employs TRBV20-1 and TRBJ1-1; D gene: possibly TRBD1, on 5 matching bases. The source is an adult who was a healthcare worker with PCR-confirmed SARS-CoV-2 infection or an uninfected control (not recorded which). The sample consisted of whole blood, taken at baseline. Here the CDR3 is given as CSARTRDTEAFF. The sequenced DNA: TGCAGTGCTCGCACCAGGGACACTGAAGCTTTCTTT.